The clone carrying this T cell receptor beta chain occurred many times. Its antigen is undetermined. The record originates from a study of T cells in Graves' hyperthyroidism and ophthalmopathy. Study findings and constraints: Blood shared most expanded thyroid clonotypes above 0.001.

Amplification of TCR beta CDR3 regions was performed using RNA transcripts as template. Initially, a first-round RT-PCR of the TCR CDR3 employed the HTBI primer set. TCRdb processed the multiplex PCR reads anew with MiXCR; each CDR3 protein has one entry. Here the sample spans some 550,000 distinct CDR3 sequences, around 16% being singletons. Per germline, CDR1 ENHRY and CDR2 SYGVKD. V gave up 7 bases and J gave up 4 bases; unmatched junction bases: 6. This CDR3 has 13 amino acids. The source of this sequence is a woman aged 40-49 years with Graves' ophthalmopathy. The chain is built from TRBV10-3 and TRBJ2-7; TRBD2 agrees at 8 bases. Material for sequencing was blood. The CDR3 spells CAITPSGGYEQYF. Here the CDR3 DNA reads TGTGCCATCACGCCCAGCGGGGGATACGAGCAGTACTTC.